The source of this TCR beta chain is a study of identical twins. Notes on the study in general: Models came in too low on out-of-frame TCR alpha sharing in monozygotic twins. Partial confounding of zero-insertion analyses by invariant MAIT and iNKT cells was possible. Carriage of fewer insertions was seen in abundant cord blood beta clonotypes, whereas memory repertoires showed none.

This clonotype was counted only a few times. Its cognate antigen is unknown. A single record per CDR3 protein comes from TCRdb applying MiXCR to the 5' RACE reads. The sample holds more than 200,000 distinct CDR3 sequences, over 12% seen once. Sequenced input: memory (CD45RO+) T cells sorted from blood. This TCR was recovered from a woman aged 18-29 years in good health.

The CDR3 bases are TGCAGTGCTAGGGGTCTAGCAACAGATACGCAGTATTTT. Encoded protein: CSARGLATDTQYF. The chain has TRBV20-1 and TRBJ2-3, with D possibly matching TRBD2 (5 bases). The germline gives CDR1 DFQATT, CDR2 SNEGSKA (reference sequence). V shed 3 bases and J shed 3 bases, with 10 bases lying between them. This CDR3 spans 13 amino acids.